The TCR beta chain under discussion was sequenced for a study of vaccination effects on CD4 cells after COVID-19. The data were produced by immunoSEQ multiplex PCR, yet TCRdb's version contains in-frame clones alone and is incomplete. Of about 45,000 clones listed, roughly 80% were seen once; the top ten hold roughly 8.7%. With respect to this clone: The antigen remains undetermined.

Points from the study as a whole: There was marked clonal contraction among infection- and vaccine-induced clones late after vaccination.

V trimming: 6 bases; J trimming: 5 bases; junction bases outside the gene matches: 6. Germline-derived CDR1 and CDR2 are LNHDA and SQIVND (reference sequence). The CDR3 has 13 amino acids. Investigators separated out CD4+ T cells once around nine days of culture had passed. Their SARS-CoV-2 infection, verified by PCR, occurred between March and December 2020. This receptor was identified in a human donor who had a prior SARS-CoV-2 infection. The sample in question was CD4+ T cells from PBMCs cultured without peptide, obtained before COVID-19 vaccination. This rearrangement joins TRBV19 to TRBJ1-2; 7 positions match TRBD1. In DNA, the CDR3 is TGTGCCAGTAGGAAGACAGGGTTTTATGGCTACACCTTC. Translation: CASRKTGFYGYTF.